The present TCR beta chain was sequenced within a study of T cell responses to AZD1222 COVID-19 vaccine. Study-level points and caveats: Clonal diversity may have been underestimated, and the donors were mostly white British, with more females than males. Spike-spanning, vaccine-associated CD4 TCRs were dominant at 160-218 and 743-854. No day 14 peak samples; only post-peak repertoires were characterized. Only a handful of AZD1222 recipients were seropositive at baseline.

Sequenced by immunoSEQ multiplex PCR; TCRdb stores in-frame clones only, minus some. The sample carries 150,000 to 200,000 clones, roughly 92% recorded once. Comments on this clone: Its antigen remains unknown.

The source of this sequence is an adult in good health. The sample was peripheral blood, taken on day 0 of AZD1222 vaccination.

CDR3 amino acids: CASSQVDEAFF. In DNA, the CDR3 is TGTGCCAGCAGCCAAGTCGATGAAGCTTTCTTT. The V call is TRBV3-1 (or the pseudogene TRBV3-2), the J call TRBJ1-1; D is undetermined. Trimming left V 1 base short and J 7 bases short, with 4 bases between. This CDR3 is built from 11 residues. Per germline, CDR1 LGHDT and CDR2 YNNKEL (reference sequence).